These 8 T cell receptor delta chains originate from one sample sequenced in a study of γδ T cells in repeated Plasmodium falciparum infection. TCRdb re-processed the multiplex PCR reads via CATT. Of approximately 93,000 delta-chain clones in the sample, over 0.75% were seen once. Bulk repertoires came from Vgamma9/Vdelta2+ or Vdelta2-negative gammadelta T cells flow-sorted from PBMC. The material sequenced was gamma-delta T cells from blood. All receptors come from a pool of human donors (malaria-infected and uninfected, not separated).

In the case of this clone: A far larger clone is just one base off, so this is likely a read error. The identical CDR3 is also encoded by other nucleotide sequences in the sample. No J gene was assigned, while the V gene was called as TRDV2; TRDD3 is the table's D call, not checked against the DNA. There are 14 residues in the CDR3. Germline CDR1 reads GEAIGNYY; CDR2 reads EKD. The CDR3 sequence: CACDTAGITDKLIF. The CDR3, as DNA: TGTGCCTGTGACACGGCCGGGATTACCGATAAACTTATCTTT.

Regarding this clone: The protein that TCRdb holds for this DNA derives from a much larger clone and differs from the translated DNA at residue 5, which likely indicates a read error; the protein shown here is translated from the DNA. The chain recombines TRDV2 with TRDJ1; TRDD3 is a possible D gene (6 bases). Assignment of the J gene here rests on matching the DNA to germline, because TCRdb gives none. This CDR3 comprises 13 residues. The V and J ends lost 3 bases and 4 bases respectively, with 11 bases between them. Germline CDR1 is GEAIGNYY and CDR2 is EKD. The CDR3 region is CACDLVLGDKLIF. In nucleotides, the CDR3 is TGTGCCTGTGACTTGGTACTGGGCGATAAACTCATCTTT.

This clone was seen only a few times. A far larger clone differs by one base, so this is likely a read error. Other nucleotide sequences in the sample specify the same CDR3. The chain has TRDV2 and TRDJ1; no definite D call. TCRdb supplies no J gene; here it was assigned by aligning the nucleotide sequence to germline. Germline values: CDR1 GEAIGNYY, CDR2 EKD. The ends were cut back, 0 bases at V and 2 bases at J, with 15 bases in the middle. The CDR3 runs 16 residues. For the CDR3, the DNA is TGTGCCTGTGACACCGTCGGAGACGCGTATACCGATAAACTCATCTTT. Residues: CACDTVGDAYTDKLIF.

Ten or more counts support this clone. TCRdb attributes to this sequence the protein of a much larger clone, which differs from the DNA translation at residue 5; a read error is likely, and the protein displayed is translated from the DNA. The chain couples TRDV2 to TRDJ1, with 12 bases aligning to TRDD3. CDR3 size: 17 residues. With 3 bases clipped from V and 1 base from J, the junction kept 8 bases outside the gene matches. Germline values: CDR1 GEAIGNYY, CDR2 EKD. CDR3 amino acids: CACDALVLGDTTDKLIF. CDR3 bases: TGTGCCTGTGACGCCTTAGTACTGGGGGATACCACCGATAAACTCATCTTT.

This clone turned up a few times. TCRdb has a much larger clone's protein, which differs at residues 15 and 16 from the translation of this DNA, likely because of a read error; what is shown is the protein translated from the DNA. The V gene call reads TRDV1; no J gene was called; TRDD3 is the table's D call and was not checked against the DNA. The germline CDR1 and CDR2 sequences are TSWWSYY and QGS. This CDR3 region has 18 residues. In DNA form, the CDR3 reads TGTGCTCTTGGGGACCCGACTTACTGGGGACCACTCTTCGGTAGACCCATCTTT. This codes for CALGDPTYWGPLFGRPIF.

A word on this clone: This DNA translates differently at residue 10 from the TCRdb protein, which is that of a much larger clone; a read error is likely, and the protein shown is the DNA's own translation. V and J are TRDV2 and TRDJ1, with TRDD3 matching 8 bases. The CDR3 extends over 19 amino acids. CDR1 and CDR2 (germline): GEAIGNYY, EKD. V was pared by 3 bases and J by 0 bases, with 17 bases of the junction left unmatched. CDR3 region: CACDSLLGASPGDTDKLIF. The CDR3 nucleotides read TGTGCCTGTGACTCCTTACTGGGGGCATCACCGGGGGACACCGATAAACTCATCTTT.

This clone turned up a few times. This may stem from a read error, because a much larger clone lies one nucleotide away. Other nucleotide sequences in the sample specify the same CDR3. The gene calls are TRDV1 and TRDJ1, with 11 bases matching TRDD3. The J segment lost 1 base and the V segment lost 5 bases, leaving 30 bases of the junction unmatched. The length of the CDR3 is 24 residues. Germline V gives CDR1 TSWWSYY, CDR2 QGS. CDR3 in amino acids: CALGFPWEPFLRSRGGYATDKLIF. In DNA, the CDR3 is TGTGCTCTTGGGTTCCCCTGGGAACCCTTCCTCCGATCTCGTGGGGGATACGCCACCGATAAACTCATCTTT.

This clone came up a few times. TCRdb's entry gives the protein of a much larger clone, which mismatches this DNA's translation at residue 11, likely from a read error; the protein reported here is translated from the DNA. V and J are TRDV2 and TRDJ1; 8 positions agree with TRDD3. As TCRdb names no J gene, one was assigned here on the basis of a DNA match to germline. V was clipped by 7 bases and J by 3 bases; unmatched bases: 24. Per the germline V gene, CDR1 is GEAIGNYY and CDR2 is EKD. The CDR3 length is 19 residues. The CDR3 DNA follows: TGTGCCTGCGACGAGGTGATGATACTGGGGGGTAAGGGTGCCGATAAACTCATCTTT. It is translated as CACDEVMILGGKGADKLIF.